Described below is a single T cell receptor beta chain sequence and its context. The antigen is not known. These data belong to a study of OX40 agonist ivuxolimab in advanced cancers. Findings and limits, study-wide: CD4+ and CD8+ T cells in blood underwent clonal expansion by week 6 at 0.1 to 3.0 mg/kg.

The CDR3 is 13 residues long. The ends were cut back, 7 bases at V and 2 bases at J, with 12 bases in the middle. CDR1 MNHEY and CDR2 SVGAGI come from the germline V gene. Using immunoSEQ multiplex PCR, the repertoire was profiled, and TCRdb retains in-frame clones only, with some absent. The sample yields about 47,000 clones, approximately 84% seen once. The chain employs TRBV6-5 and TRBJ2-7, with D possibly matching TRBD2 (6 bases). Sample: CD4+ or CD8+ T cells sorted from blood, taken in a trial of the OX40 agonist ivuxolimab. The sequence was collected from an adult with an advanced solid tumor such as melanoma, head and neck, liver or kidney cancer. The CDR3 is CASIGGSTYEQYF. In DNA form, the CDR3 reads TGTGCCAGCATTGGAGGGTCGACCTACGAGCAGTACTTC.